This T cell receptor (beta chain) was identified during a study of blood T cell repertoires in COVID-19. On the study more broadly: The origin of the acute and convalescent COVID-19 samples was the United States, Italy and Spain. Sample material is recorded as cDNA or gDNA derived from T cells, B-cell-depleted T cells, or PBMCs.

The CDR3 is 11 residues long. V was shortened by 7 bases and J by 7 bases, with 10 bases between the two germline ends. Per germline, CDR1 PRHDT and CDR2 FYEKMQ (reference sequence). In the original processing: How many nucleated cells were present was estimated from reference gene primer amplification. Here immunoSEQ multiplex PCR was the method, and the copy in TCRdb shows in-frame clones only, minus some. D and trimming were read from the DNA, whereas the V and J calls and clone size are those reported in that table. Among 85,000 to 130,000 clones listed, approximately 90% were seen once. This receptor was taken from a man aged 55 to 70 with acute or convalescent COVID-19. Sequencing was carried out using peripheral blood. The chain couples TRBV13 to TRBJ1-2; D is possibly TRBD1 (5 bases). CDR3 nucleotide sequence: TGTGCCAGCACCCTCGGGGGTGGCTACACCTTC. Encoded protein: CASTLGGGYTF.